These T cell receptor beta chains were read from a single sample in a study of response to subunit inactivated influenza vaccine. TCRdb used MiXCR to reprocess the RT-PCR reads, holding one entry per CDR3 protein. Of roughly 630,000 distinct CDR3 sequences in the sample, around 15% are singletons; the top ten hold less than 8.5%. The source was PBMCs from blood, collected 14 to 15 days before vaccination. These TCRs come from a man between 45 and 60 years old who received an inactivated influenza vaccine. The CDR3 runs from the conserved cysteine through the conserved F or W. D genes are given only for firm matches. Clone size, where shown, is once, few, many, or a class for clones that have expanded.

cdr3_aa: CASSQVDSGYTF; cdr3_nt: TGTGCCAGCAGCCAAGTCGACAGCGGCTACACCTTC; v_call: TRBV4-2; d_call: NA; j_call: TRBJ1-2; clone_size: many
cdr3_aa: CSVEILNEQFF; cdr3_nt: TGCAGCGTTGAAATCCTCAATGAGCAGTTCTTC; v_call: TRBV29-1; d_call: NA; j_call: TRBJ2-1; clone_size: NA
cdr3_aa: CASSPSGSAYNEQFF; cdr3_nt: TGCGCCAGCAGTCCGAGCGGTTCCGCCTACAATGAGCAGTTCTTC; v_call: TRBV5-1; d_call: NA; j_call: TRBJ2-1; clone_size: few
cdr3_aa: CASSLVGLQETQYF; cdr3_nt: TGTGCCAGCAGCTTAGTAGGGTTACAAGAGACCCAGTACTTC; v_call: TRBV7-2; d_call: NA; j_call: TRBJ2-5; clone_size: many
cdr3_aa: CASSDPYLSEQYF; cdr3_nt: TGTGCCAGCAGCGATCCCTACCTAAGCGAGCAGTACTTC; v_call: TRBV7-2; d_call: NA; j_call: TRBJ2-7; clone_size: few
cdr3_aa: CASSFGQGGEQYF; cdr3_nt: TGTGCCAGCAGTTTCGGACAGGGAGGCGAGCAGTACTTC; v_call: TRBV7-8; d_call: TRBD1; j_call: TRBJ2-7; clone_size: many
cdr3_aa: CASSLRSVPNSYEQYF; cdr3_nt: TGCGCCAGCAGCTTGCGGAGCGTCCCAAACTCCTACGAGCAGTACTTC; v_call: TRBV5-1; d_call: NA; j_call: TRBJ2-7; clone_size: NA
cdr3_aa: CSARDSLTSGFYNEQFF; cdr3_nt: TGCAGTGCTAGAGATTCCCTGACTAGCGGGTTTTACAATGAGCAGTTCTTC; v_call: TRBV20-1; d_call: TRBD2; j_call: TRBJ2-1; clone_size: NA
cdr3_aa: CASSLDWGVNSPLHF; cdr3_nt: TGCGCCAGCAGCTTGGATTGGGGTGTTAATTCACCCCTCCACTTT; v_call: TRBV5-1; d_call: NA; j_call: TRBJ1-6; clone_size: many
cdr3_aa: CASSLNLRQFF; cdr3_nt: TGTGCCAGCAGCTTAAATCTGAGGCAGTTCTTC; v_call: TRBV7-9; d_call: NA; j_call: TRBJ2-1; clone_size: NA
cdr3_aa: CASEGADRPYEQYF; cdr3_nt: TGTGCCAGCGAAGGGGCGGACAGGCCCTACGAGCAGTACTTC; v_call: TRBV6-2/TRBV6-3; d_call: TRBD1; j_call: TRBJ2-7; clone_size: many
cdr3_aa: CSAGGGAGYTF; cdr3_nt: TGCAGCGCTGGTGGTGGAGCTGGCTACACCTTC; v_call: TRBV29-1; d_call: NA; j_call: TRBJ1-2; clone_size: NA
cdr3_aa: CASSLTSGRSYEQYF; cdr3_nt: TGTGCCAGCAGCCTGACTAGCGGGAGGTCCTACGAGCAGTACTTC; v_call: TRBV27; d_call: TRBD2; j_call: TRBJ2-7; clone_size: NA
cdr3_aa: CASNQILGDNEQFF; cdr3_nt: TGTGCCAGCAATCAGATTCTCGGGGACAATGAGCAGTTCTTC; v_call: TRBV27; d_call: NA; j_call: TRBJ2-1; clone_size: few
cdr3_aa: CATSRKASGESTDTQYF; cdr3_nt: TGTGCCACCAGCAGAAAGGCTAGCGGGGAGAGCACAGATACGCAGTATTTT; v_call: TRBV15; d_call: TRBD2; j_call: TRBJ2-3; clone_size: few
cdr3_aa: CASSASGGDPSSYEQYF; cdr3_nt: TGTGCCAGCAGTGCCAGCGGAGGGGACCCAAGCTCCTACGAGCAGTACTTC; v_call: TRBV25-1; d_call: NA; j_call: TRBJ2-7; clone_size: once
cdr3_aa: CSARGQGSEKLFF; cdr3_nt: TGCAGTGCAAGGGGACAGGGGAGTGAAAAACTGTTTTTT; v_call: TRBV20-1; d_call: TRBD1; j_call: TRBJ1-4; clone_size: few
cdr3_aa: CASSFTSAQRNTDTQYF; cdr3_nt: TGCGCCAGCAGCTTCACTAGCGCCCAACGTAACACAGATACGCAGTATTTT; v_call: TRBV5-1; d_call: TRBD2; j_call: TRBJ2-3; clone_size: few
cdr3_aa: CASSEATHYGYTF; cdr3_nt: TGTGCCAGCAGTGAAGCTACCCACTATGGCTACACCTTC; v_call: TRBV6-1; d_call: NA; j_call: TRBJ1-2; clone_size: many
cdr3_aa: CASSYDIKGRPDTQYF; cdr3_nt: TGTGCCAGCAGTTACGATATAAAGGGCAGGCCAGATACGCAGTATTTT; v_call: TRBV6-5; d_call: NA; j_call: TRBJ2-3; clone_size: many
cdr3_aa: CASSDRPLQGPPQETQYF; cdr3_nt: TGTGCCAGCAGCGACCGACCTCTACAGGGGCCGCCTCAAGAGACCCAGTACTTC; v_call: TRBV27; d_call: TRBD1; j_call: TRBJ2-5; clone_size: few
cdr3_aa: CSARVYFLDRLDTEAFF; cdr3_nt: TGCAGTGCTAGAGTTTATTTCTTGGACAGGCTCGACACTGAAGCTTTCTTT; v_call: TRBV20-1; d_call: TRBD1; j_call: TRBJ1-1; clone_size: few
cdr3_aa: CASSLVTAYTDTQYF; cdr3_nt: TGTGCCAGCAGCTTAGTGACAGCGTACACAGATACGCAGTATTTT; v_call: TRBV7-2; d_call: NA; j_call: TRBJ2-3; clone_size: NA
cdr3_aa: CASSLANRPYTEAFF; cdr3_nt: TGTGCCAGCAGCTTAGCGAACAGGCCTTACACTGAAGCTTTCTTT; v_call: TRBV7-9; d_call: NA; j_call: TRBJ1-1; clone_size: NA
cdr3_aa: CASSRTWAGGLLDTQYF; cdr3_nt: TGTGCCAGCAGCCGGACATGGGCGGGAGGGCTGTTAGATACGCAGTATTTT; v_call: TRBV5-5; d_call: TRBD2; j_call: TRBJ2-3; clone_size: many
cdr3_aa: CASSSGNWDGYTF; cdr3_nt: TGCGCCAGCAGCTCGGGAAATTGGGATGGCTACACCTTC; v_call: TRBV5-1; d_call: NA; j_call: TRBJ1-2; clone_size: many
cdr3_aa: CASSFPSSPLHF; cdr3_nt: TGTGCCAGCAGCTTCCCTAGCTCACCCCTCCACTTT; v_call: TRBV11-2; d_call: NA; j_call: TRBJ1-6; clone_size: few
cdr3_aa: CASSLGAGGLDHTQYF; cdr3_nt: TGTGCCAGCAGCTTAGGGGCGGGGGGGCTGGACCATACGCAGTATTTT; v_call: TRBV11-2; d_call: TRBD2; j_call: TRBJ2-3; clone_size: few
cdr3_aa: CASSLDTNNEQFF; cdr3_nt: TGTGCCAGCAGCTTGGACACGAACAATGAGCAGTTCTTC; v_call: TRBV7-6; d_call: NA; j_call: TRBJ2-1; clone_size: many
cdr3_aa: CASSFNTGGPSTDTQYF; cdr3_nt: TGTGCCAGCAGTTTTAATACAGGGGGCCCTAGCACAGATACGCAGTATTTT; v_call: TRBV11-1; d_call: TRBD1; j_call: TRBJ2-3; clone_size: few
cdr3_aa: CASSLLQDAGEKLFF; cdr3_nt: TGTGCCAGCAGCTTGTTACAGGACGCCGGTGAAAAACTGTTTTTT; v_call: TRBV7-9; d_call: NA; j_call: TRBJ1-4; clone_size: NA
cdr3_aa: CASSMTSGGIAGELFF; cdr3_nt: TGCGCCAGCAGCATGACTAGCGGGGGTATCGCCGGGGAGCTGTTTTTT; v_call: TRBV5-1; d_call: TRBD2; j_call: TRBJ2-2; clone_size: few
cdr3_aa: CASSQVDGSYEQYF; cdr3_nt: TGCGCCAGCAGCCAAGTCGACGGGTCCTACGAGCAGTACTTC; v_call: TRBV4-1; d_call: NA; j_call: TRBJ2-7; clone_size: few
cdr3_aa: CASSPSGVTYNEQFF; cdr3_nt: TGTGCCAGCAGCCCCAGCGGGGTCACCTACAATGAGCAGTTCTTC; v_call: TRBV3-1; d_call: TRBD2; j_call: TRBJ2-1; clone_size: NA
cdr3_aa: CASSFGGLSGASQETQYF; cdr3_nt: TGTGCCAGCAGCTTCGGGGGTCTTAGCGGGGCATCACAAGAGACCCAGTACTTC; v_call: TRBV11-1; d_call: TRBD2; j_call: TRBJ2-5; clone_size: NA
cdr3_aa: CASRYTSGNTIYF; cdr3_nt: TGTGCCAGCAGGTACACCTCTGGAAACACCATATATTTT; v_call: TRBV6-5; d_call: NA; j_call: TRBJ1-3; clone_size: NA
cdr3_aa: CASSSTRIETQYF; cdr3_nt: TGTGCCAGCAGTTCCACAAGAATAGAGACCCAGTACTTC; v_call: TRBV6-6; d_call: NA; j_call: TRBJ2-5; clone_size: NA
cdr3_aa: CASRTGTGGSDEQFF; cdr3_nt: TGTGCCAGCAGGACCGGGACAGGGGGATCCGATGAGCAGTTCTTC; v_call: TRBV6-2/TRBV6-3; d_call: TRBD1; j_call: TRBJ2-1; clone_size: NA
cdr3_aa: CASSLVGGEQFF; cdr3_nt: TGTGCCAGCAGCTTAGTCGGTGGTGAGCAGTTCTTC; v_call: TRBV7-8; d_call: NA; j_call: TRBJ2-1; clone_size: many
cdr3_aa: CASSYNLGVGEQFF; cdr3_nt: TGTGCCAGCAGCTACAATTTGGGGGTGGGGGAGCAGTTCTTC; v_call: TRBV12-3/TRBV12-4; d_call: NA; j_call: TRBJ2-1; clone_size: many
cdr3_aa: CASSHTLDPSSYNEQFF; cdr3_nt: TGTGCCAGCAGCCATACACTGGACCCGAGCTCCTACAATGAGCAGTTCTTC; v_call: TRBV5-8; d_call: NA; j_call: TRBJ2-1; clone_size: few
cdr3_aa: CASSYSSGGFYEQYF; cdr3_nt: TGTGCCAGCAGTTACTCGAGCGGGGGCTTCTACGAGCAGTACTTC; v_call: TRBV6-5; d_call: TRBD2; j_call: TRBJ2-7; clone_size: NA
cdr3_aa: CASSHRPGLAKNIQYF; cdr3_nt: TGCGCCAGCAGCCACCGTCCGGGGTTAGCCAAAAACATTCAGTACTTC; v_call: TRBV4-1; d_call: NA; j_call: TRBJ2-4; clone_size: NA
cdr3_aa: CASSQTLAGVTDTQYF; cdr3_nt: TGCGCCAGCAGCCAAACCCTAGCGGGAGTCACGGATACGCAGTATTTT; v_call: TRBV4-1; d_call: TRBD2; j_call: TRBJ2-3; clone_size: NA
cdr3_aa: CASRELSNSPLHF; cdr3_nt: TGTGCCAGCAGGGAGCTTTCGAATTCACCCCTCCACTTT; v_call: TRBV2; d_call: NA; j_call: TRBJ1-6; clone_size: NA
cdr3_aa: CSAGQESYEQYF; cdr3_nt: TGCAGCGCAGGACAGGAGTCCTACGAGCAGTACTTC; v_call: TRBV29-1; d_call: TRBD1; j_call: TRBJ2-7; clone_size: NA
cdr3_aa: CSPRDNEQFF; cdr3_nt: TGCAGTCCCAGGGACAATGAGCAGTTCTTC; v_call: TRBV20-1; d_call: NA; j_call: TRBJ2-1; clone_size: NA
cdr3_aa: CASSLPAGRDEKLFF; cdr3_nt: TGCGCCAGCAGCTTGCCCGCGGGGCGGGATGAAAAACTGTTTTTT; v_call: TRBV5-1; d_call: NA; j_call: TRBJ1-4; clone_size: few
cdr3_aa: CSAKTGVGTGELFF; cdr3_nt: TGCAGTGCCAAGACAGGGGTAGGCACCGGGGAGCTGTTTTTT; v_call: TRBV20-1; d_call: TRBD1; j_call: TRBJ2-2; clone_size: NA
cdr3_aa: CASGNPSGVHEQYF; cdr3_nt: TGTGCCAGCGGGAATCCGTCGGGAGTCCACGAGCAGTACTTC; v_call: TRBV6-2/TRBV6-3; d_call: NA; j_call: TRBJ2-7; clone_size: few
cdr3_aa: CSARALASGSLVDTQYF; cdr3_nt: TGCAGTGCTAGAGCCCTGGCTAGCGGGAGTCTGGTAGATACGCAGTATTTT; v_call: TRBV20-1; d_call: TRBD2; j_call: TRBJ2-3; clone_size: few
cdr3_aa: CASSFPQGRGTEAFF; cdr3_nt: TGTGCCAGCAGTTTCCCCCAGGGGCGGGGGACTGAAGCTTTCTTT; v_call: TRBV28; d_call: NA; j_call: TRBJ1-1; clone_size: few
cdr3_aa: CASSRGALNTGELFF; cdr3_nt: TGTGCCAGTAGTAGGGGGGCCTTGAACACCGGGGAGCTGTTTTTT; v_call: TRBV19; d_call: NA; j_call: TRBJ2-2; clone_size: few
cdr3_aa: CASSVSGSGTQYF; cdr3_nt: TGTGCCAGCAGCGTATCGGGATCTGGTACGCAGTATTTT; v_call: TRBV9; d_call: NA; j_call: TRBJ2-3; clone_size: NA
cdr3_aa: CASSLEFGYTF; cdr3_nt: TGTGCCAGCAGCTTAGAATTTGGCTACACCTTC; v_call: TRBV7-9; d_call: NA; j_call: TRBJ1-2; clone_size: NA
cdr3_aa: CSARGRNYGYTF; cdr3_nt: TGCAGTGCTAGAGGGCGGAACTATGGCTACACCTTC; v_call: TRBV20-1; d_call: NA; j_call: TRBJ1-2; clone_size: many
cdr3_aa: CASSDLRSADTQYF; cdr3_nt: TGTGCCAGCAGTGATCTCAGGTCCGCAGATACGCAGTATTTT; v_call: TRBV2; d_call: NA; j_call: TRBJ2-3; clone_size: few
cdr3_aa: CASSLDRLNRNTGELFF; cdr3_nt: TGTGCCAGCAGCTTAGACCGCCTAAACAGGAACACCGGGGAGCTGTTTTTT; v_call: TRBV11-2; d_call: NA; j_call: TRBJ2-2; clone_size: NA
cdr3_aa: CASSTRDMGNTEAFF; cdr3_nt: TGTGCCAGCAGTACGCGGGACATGGGGAACACTGAAGCTTTCTTT; v_call: TRBV12-3/TRBV12-4; d_call: NA; j_call: TRBJ1-1; clone_size: NA
cdr3_aa: CASSPSGGVFGNGYTF; cdr3_nt: TGTGCCAGCAGCCCTTCCGGGGGGGTTTTTGGAAATGGCTACACCTTC; v_call: TRBV28; d_call: NA; j_call: TRBJ1-2; clone_size: few